Listed below are T cell receptor beta chains from one sample, sequenced in a study of blood T cell repertoires in COVID-19. Measured with immunoSEQ multiplex PCR; TCRdb has only the in-frame clones, and not every one. The sample has about 180,000 clones, roughly 88% seen once; the top ten hold around 6.7%. The sequenced sample consisted of peripheral blood. Receptor source: a woman between 40 and 50 years old with COVID-19, enrolled during active disease. CDR3s include the opening cysteine and the closing phenylalanine or tryptophan. Fields, in order: J gene, V gene, CDR3 length, clone size, D gene, CDR3 DNA, CDR3 protein. The D gene is left open where the match is weak. Rows may omit the clone size; those that give it use once, few, many or a size class.

>TRBJ1-5|TRBV28|14|.|.
TGTGCCAGCGGGGGGGGCAGGGGCGCTCGACCCCAGCATTTT
CASGGGRGARPQHF
>TRBJ2-1|TRBV5-1|15|.|.
TGCGCCAGCAGCTTGGTTGCGGCCCAGGGCAATGAGCAGTTCTTC
CASSLVAAQGNEQFF
>TRBJ2-3|TRBV9|14|.|.
TGTGCCAGCAGCTCCGAGGGGGTCACAGATACGCAGTATTTT
CASSSEGVTDTQYF
>TRBJ2-7|TRBV28|14|.|.
TGTGCCAGCAGTCCGAGGGTTCCTGCCTACGAGCAGTACTTC
CASSPRVPAYEQYF
>TRBJ2-7|TRBV2|14|.|TRBD1
TGTGCCAGCAGATCGGGACAGGGAAGGGTCGAGCAGTACTTC
CASRSGQGRVEQYF
>TRBJ2-2|TRBV9|14|.|.
TGTGCCAGCAGCGTAGTACTAGGTACCGGGGAGCTGTTTTTT
CASSVVLGTGELFF
>TRBJ2-1|TRBV6-5|16|.|TRBD2
TGTGCCAGCAGTTACTCTAGCGGGAGTTCTCCCAATGAGCAGTTCTTC
CASSYSSGSSPNEQFF
>TRBJ2-7|TRBV7-9|14|.|TRBD1
TGTGCCAGCAGCGCCACAGGGGTCTCCTACGAGCAGTACTTC
CASSATGVSYEQYF
>TRBJ2-3|TRBV6-5|16|.|.
TGTGCCAGCAGTTACTCGCTCGGGACTAGCACAGATACGCAGTATTTT
CASSYSLGTSTDTQYF
>TRBJ1-5|TRBV24-1|15|.|.
TGTGCCACCCGGGAAGGGATCTATGGCAATCAGCCCCAGCATTTT
CATREGIYGNQPQHF
>TRBJ2-1|TRBV5-1|17|.|TRBD2
TGCGCCAGCAGCGTGGGGCAGCGGGAGGCCTCCTACAATGAGCAGTTCTTC
CASSVGQREASYNEQFF
>TRBJ2-4|TRBV5-4|16|.|.
TGTGCCAGCAGCAACCGGGGAGGTGAGGCCAAAAACATTCAGTACTTC
CASSNRGGEAKNIQYF
>TRBJ1-6|TRBV25-1|15|.|.
TGTGCCAGCAGTGGCTCTCGGTCTTCTAATTCACCCCTCCACTTT
CASSGSRSSNSPLHF
>TRBJ1-6|TRBV7-3|15|.|.
TGTGCCAGCAGCTTAAAACTAGGCTCAAATTCACCCCTCCACTTT
CASSLKLGSNSPLHF
>TRBJ1-1|TRBV7-6|15|.|TRBD1
TGTGCCAGCAGCAGCCACAGGGGGCGGAACACTGAAGCTTTCTTT
CASSSHRGRNTEAFF
>TRBJ2-3|TRBV7-2|12|.|.
TGTGCCAGCAGCCCCTCGGAGGATACGCAGTATTTT
CASSPSEDTQYF
>TRBJ1-2|TRBV5-4|15|.|.
TGTGCCAGCAGCTTGAGGGGCTATCCTAACTATGGCTACACCTTC
CASSLRGYPNYGYTF
>TRBJ1-4|TRBV6-6|14|few|TRBD1
TGTGCCAGCAGTTTTGGACAGGATAATGAAAAACTGTTTTTT
CASSFGQDNEKLFF
>TRBJ1-3|TRBV4-2|17|.|TRBD1
TGTGCCAGCAGCCGAGCTACAGGGACAGGGGCCGGAAACACCATATATTTT
CASSRATGTGAGNTIYF
>TRBJ1-6|TRBV11-2|12|once|.
TGTGCCAGCACGGAGGGGAATTCACCCCTCCACTTT
CASTEGNSPLHF
>TRBJ1-3|TRBV28|17|.|.
TGTGCCAGCAGTTTAGTTATTGGAGGCTACTCTGGAAACACCATATATTTT
CASSLVIGGYSGNTIYF
>TRBJ1-4|TRBV4-1|17|.|.
TGCGCCAGCAGCCATGATATCTCACAGGCAACTAATGAAAAACTGTTTTTT
CASSHDISQATNEKLFF
>TRBJ1-2|TRBV6-5|15|.|TRBD1
TGTGCCAGCAGTTACGGGGGGACAGGACTCTATGGCTACACCTTC
CASSYGGTGLYGYTF
>TRBJ2-5|TRBV7-8|11|once|.
TGTGCCAGCAGCCCCCGGGAGACCCAGTACTTC
CASSPRETQYF
>TRBJ2-5|TRBV18|15|once|TRBD2
TGTGCCAGCTCACCTCGGTCTAGCGGGGAAGAGACCCAGTACTTC
CASSPRSSGEETQYF